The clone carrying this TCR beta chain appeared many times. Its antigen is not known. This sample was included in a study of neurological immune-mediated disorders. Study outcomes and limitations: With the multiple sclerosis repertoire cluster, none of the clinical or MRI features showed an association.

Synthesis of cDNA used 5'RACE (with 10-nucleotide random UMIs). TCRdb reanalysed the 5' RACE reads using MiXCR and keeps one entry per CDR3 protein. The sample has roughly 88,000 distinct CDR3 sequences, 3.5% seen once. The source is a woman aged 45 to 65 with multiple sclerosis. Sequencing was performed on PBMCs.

Written as DNA, the CDR3 is TGTGCCATCCGAGGGACCCCAGCGGGCTACGAGCAGTACTTC. Translating it yields CAIRGTPAGYEQYF. This chain links TRBV10-3 with TRBJ2-7, with D possibly TRBD2 on 6 matching bases. The CDR3 totals 14 residues. Per germline, CDR1 ENHRY and CDR2 SYGVKD. The V end lost 8 bases, the J end lost 3 bases, and 17 bases lay between the germline ends.